This TCR beta chain was observed in a study of molecular identifiers for immune sequencing clone quantification (dated by TCRdb to the late 2010s). As for the study more broadly: For a replicate experiment, RNA from around 20,000 or 100,000 naive CD8 T cells was divided into five aliquots, and four of the five aliquots were sequenced. This methods study used CD8 T cells to benchmark TCR RNA copy counting and molecular-identifier clustering-based TCR repertoire sequencing (MIDCIRS).

The research as a whole found: A single cell's worth of spiked-in Jurkat TCR RNA was reported detectable even among one million naive CD8 T cells. Identical TCR molecules sharing a barcode could cause highly expanded clone sizes to be underestimated. Modeling estimated 2.5 to 3 recovered TCR RNA copies per cell, compared with about 10 by digital PCR, which implies approximately 30% capture efficiency. The naive libraries included spiked-in Jurkat TCR RNA (about nine copies' worth), and this Jurkat TCR RNA is not part of the donor repertoire. Clones above 20 RNA copies held over 99% of molecules in CMV-specific effector cells but under 1% in naive cells. Without barcode sub-clustering, chimeric consensus sequences inflated TCR diversity; chimeras reached as high as 47%.

Libraries of naive CD8 T cells were generated from about 21,000 to 970,000 sorted cells, with 10%, 30% or 50% of the purified RNA used. Naive CD8 T cells, defined as CD8+CD4-CCR7+CD45RA+, were FACS-sorted into RLT Plus buffer on a BD FACSAria II. To test detection sensitivity, Jurkat RNA equal to around 11 TCR copies was added to samples of about 18,000-1,100,000 naive CD8 T cells. Enrichment of CD8 T cells was performed with RosetteSep CD8+ T Cell Enrichment Cocktail and Ficoll-Paque, after which ACK red cell lysis was carried out. V and J lose 7 bases and 0 bases, and a span of 18 bases separates them. The CDR1 and CDR2 encoded by the germline V gene (reference sequence) are LNHDA and SQIVND. The CDR3 runs 16 amino acids, cysteine and phenylalanine included. Here the CDR3 DNA is all that survives: 48 bases in frame from base 1. The library was prepared using PCR. Instrument used: Illumina HiSeq 4000. Bulk TCR libraries were generated as previously described, with the TCR primers listed in Table S5 used. The Qiagen AllPrep DNA/RNA kit was used to purify total RNA. Reads from multiple sequencing runs of the same library were pooled before analysis. The authors' pipeline ran thus. Reads were retained only if an exact TCR constant sequence was present, and the retained reads were trimmed to 150 nt and grouped according to their 12-nt molecular barcodes. Within each barcode group, reads were sub-clustered at a 15% Levenshtein threshold, and quality-weighted consensus sequences were built per RNA molecule. Non-functional sequences were discarded, and so were lower-count sequences lying one edit away from another sequence. Based on a fit of two negative binomial distributions, barcode sub-clusters having less than 20% of the maximum read count were discarded. TCRdb reprocessed the public reads (quality trimming at Q25 with fastp, clone calling with MiXCR) and kept in-frame beta chains. Each entry is one CDR3 protein sequence, shown with its most common DNA and genes. The V and J calls and clone size are TCRdb's, not the authors'. The sample includes just under 650,000 distinct CDR3 sequences, with approximately 20% observed a single time. Jointly, the top ten make up approximately 0.9% of the sample.

This clonotype was found many times. Its antigen remains undetermined. Base quality data are lacking; no much larger clone is found one base away. The source of this sequence is a human donor in good health. Some libraries in this study had Jurkat cell RNA spiked in. Material for sequencing was naive CD8+ T cells from blood, with Jurkat cell RNA spiked in. This specimen's cell subset or site label, interpreted: FACS-sorted CD8+CD4-CCR7+CD45RA+ naive T cells. Recombination connected TRBV19 to TRBJ1-1; confidence is insufficient to name the D gene. The nucleotide sequence is TGTGCCAGTAAAATTTCGACCCGGACCATGAACACTGAAGCTTTCTTT. Its translation reads: CASKISTRTMNTEAFF.